A selection of T cell receptor beta chains follows, all from one sample in a study of shared clonotypes between healthy human individuals. Assay used: immunoSEQ multiplex PCR; TCRdb lists only in-frame clones, some missing. The data contain fewer than 2.5 million clones, 80% to 95% of them singletons. Input material: naive CD4+ T cells from PBMCs. The source is a man between 18 and 29 years old in good health. Some clones in this sample may be carry-over from other donors' samples. Each CDR3 is given with its conserved first and last residue. A D gene is named only where the DNA matches it firmly. Rows may omit the clone size; those that give it use once, few, many or a size class.

v_gene: TRBV30
abundance: -
j_gene: TRBJ2-5
d_gene: -
CDR3nt: TGTGCCTGGAGTAACCTTCCGGGACCCGGGGAGACCCAGTACTTC
CDR3aa: CAWSNLPGPGETQYF

v_gene: TRBV19
abundance: -
j_gene: TRBJ2-7
d_gene: TRBD2
CDR3nt: TGTGCCAGTAGTCAAAGCGGGAGGGGACCCTACGAGCAGTACTTC
CDR3aa: CASSQSGRGPYEQYF

v_gene: TRBV30
abundance: -
j_gene: TRBJ1-1
d_gene: -
CDR3nt: TGTGCCTGGAGTTTAGTGAACACTGAAGCTTTCTTT
CDR3aa: CAWSLVNTEAFF

v_gene: TRBV6-6
abundance: -
j_gene: TRBJ2-5
d_gene: -
CDR3nt: TGTGCCAGCAGTTATATACCTGGGGCCCAAGAGACCCAGTACTTC
CDR3aa: CASSYIPGAQETQYF

v_gene: TRBV14
abundance: -
j_gene: TRBJ2-1
d_gene: -
CDR3nt: TGTGCCAGCAGCCAATCCCGGACAGACCTCTACAAGAATGAGCAGTTCTTC
CDR3aa: CASSQSRTDLYKNEQFF

v_gene: TRBV5-1
abundance: -
j_gene: TRBJ2-1
d_gene: -
CDR3nt: TGCGCCAGCAGCTTGCAAGGGGACACCTACAATGAGCAGTTCTTC
CDR3aa: CASSLQGDTYNEQFF

v_gene: TRBV4-1
abundance: -
j_gene: TRBJ1-1
d_gene: -
CDR3nt: TGCGCCAGCAGCCCGAGCGGGGAGAACACTGAAGCTTTCTTT
CDR3aa: CASSPSGENTEAFF

v_gene: TRBV2
abundance: -
j_gene: TRBJ2-7
d_gene: -
CDR3nt: TGTGCCAGCAGGGGGGGGGACAGCTCCTACGAGCAGTACTTC
CDR3aa: CASRGGDSSYEQYF

v_gene: TRBV7-2
abundance: -
j_gene: TRBJ2-3
d_gene: TRBD1
CDR3nt: TGTGCCAGCAGCTTTACAGGGGGCGGCACAGATACGCAGTATTTT
CDR3aa: CASSFTGGGTDTQYF

v_gene: TRBV4-1
abundance: -
j_gene: TRBJ2-1
d_gene: -
CDR3nt: TGCGCCAGCAGCCAAGACAGCAGATCCTACAATGAGCAGTTCTTC
CDR3aa: CASSQDSRSYNEQFF

v_gene: TRBV5-5
abundance: once
j_gene: TRBJ1-5
d_gene: -
CDR3nt: TGTGCCAGCAGCTTGGTGGGCAGGGGTGGTTCGAGGAATCAGCCCCAGCATTTT
CDR3aa: CASSLVGRGGSRNQPQHF

v_gene: TRBV7-3
abundance: -
j_gene: TRBJ2-2
d_gene: -
CDR3nt: TGTGCCAGCAGCTCCCCAGCAAGTAGCGGGACAGCGAACACCGGGGAGCTGTTTTTT
CDR3aa: CASSSPASSGTANTGELFF

v_gene: TRBV10-3
abundance: -
j_gene: TRBJ2-7
d_gene: -
CDR3nt: TGTGCCATCAGGACAGAGGGGTCCTACGAGCAGTACTTC
CDR3aa: CAIRTEGSYEQYF

v_gene: TRBV7-2
abundance: -
j_gene: TRBJ2-3
d_gene: TRBD2
CDR3nt: TGTGCCAGCAGCTACCGACTAGCGGGAGGGTCAGATACGCAGTATTTT
CDR3aa: CASSYRLAGGSDTQYF

v_gene: TRBV7-8
abundance: -
j_gene: TRBJ2-2
d_gene: -
CDR3nt: TGTGCCAGCAGCTTTACAGGCCCCAACACCGGGGAGCTGTTTTTT
CDR3aa: CASSFTGPNTGELFF

v_gene: TRBV27
abundance: -
j_gene: TRBJ2-5
d_gene: -
CDR3nt: TGTGCCAGCAGCCTCAAGCAAGTCGGGACCCAGTACTTC
CDR3aa: CASSLKQVGTQYF

v_gene: TRBV5-1
abundance: -
j_gene: TRBJ2-6
d_gene: -
CDR3nt: TGCGCCAGCAGCTTGAGTGGCTCTGGGGCCAACGTCCTGACTTTC
CDR3aa: CASSLSGSGANVLTF

v_gene: TRBV5-4
abundance: -
j_gene: TRBJ2-1
d_gene: -
CDR3nt: TGTGCCAGCAGCTCCGGACCCCGGACAGACTACAATGAGCAGTTCTTC
CDR3aa: CASSSGPRTDYNEQFF

v_gene: TRBV18
abundance: -
j_gene: TRBJ2-3
d_gene: -
CDR3nt: TGTGCCAGCTCACCAGTAGCGGCGGACACAGATACGCAGTATTTT
CDR3aa: CASSPVAADTDTQYF

v_gene: TRBV7-8
abundance: -
j_gene: TRBJ1-5
d_gene: -
CDR3nt: TGTGCCAGCAGCAAAAGGGGGGCAGGTTATAGCAATCAGCCCCAGCATTTT
CDR3aa: CASSKRGAGYSNQPQHF

v_gene: TRBV15
abundance: -
j_gene: TRBJ2-7
d_gene: TRBD2
CDR3nt: TGTGCCACCAGCAGTGTCCGGGACTACAAAAGCTCCTACGAGCAGTACTTC
CDR3aa: CATSSVRDYKSSYEQYF

v_gene: TRBV15
abundance: -
j_gene: TRBJ1-5
d_gene: -
CDR3nt: TGTGCCACCAGCACGGGGAGCAATCAGCCCCAGCATTTT
CDR3aa: CATSTGSNQPQHF

v_gene: TRBV5-5
abundance: -
j_gene: TRBJ2-7
d_gene: -
CDR3nt: TGTGCCAGCAGCCCCGGGACACCAAGCGAGCAGTACTTC
CDR3aa: CASSPGTPSEQYF

v_gene: TRBV27
abundance: -
j_gene: TRBJ2-2
d_gene: TRBD2
CDR3nt: TGTGCCAGCAGTTTAGGACTAGCGGGAGGCCTGAACACCGGGGAGCTGTTTTTT
CDR3aa: CASSLGLAGGLNTGELFF

v_gene: TRBV6-1
abundance: -
j_gene: TRBJ1-5
d_gene: TRBD1
CDR3nt: TGTGCCAGCAGCTTCATAACAGGGGGCCCTCAGCCCCAGCATTTT
CDR3aa: CASSFITGGPQPQHF

v_gene: TRBV19
abundance: -
j_gene: TRBJ1-2
d_gene: TRBD1
CDR3nt: TGTGCCAGTAGTATTCAGGGACAGGGGCCTTCGAACTATGGCTACACCTTC
CDR3aa: CASSIQGQGPSNYGYTF

v_gene: TRBV27
abundance: -
j_gene: TRBJ2-5
d_gene: TRBD1
CDR3nt: TGTGCCAGCAGTAAAGAGACAGGGTTTACAGAGACCCAGTACTTC
CDR3aa: CASSKETGFTETQYF

v_gene: TRBV4-1
abundance: once
j_gene: TRBJ1-1
d_gene: TRBD1
CDR3nt: TGCGCCAGCACAGGGACAGGGGGTCGGGGAACTGAAGCTTTCTTT
CDR3aa: CASTGTGGRGTEAFF

v_gene: TRBV7-9
abundance: -
j_gene: TRBJ1-1
d_gene: -
CDR3nt: TGTGCCAGCAGCTTCGGGGCGGGCACTGAAGCTTTCTTT
CDR3aa: CASSFGAGTEAFF

v_gene: TRBV5-4
abundance: once
j_gene: TRBJ1-2
d_gene: -
CDR3nt: TGTGCCAGCAGCTTACCAGGGATGGGCTATGGCTACACCTTC
CDR3aa: CASSLPGMGYGYTF

v_gene: TRBV14
abundance: -
j_gene: TRBJ2-1
d_gene: TRBD2
CDR3nt: TGTGCCAGCAGCCAACTGGGAGGGAGTAATGAGCAGTTCTTC
CDR3aa: CASSQLGGSNEQFF

v_gene: TRBV7-9
abundance: -
j_gene: TRBJ2-1
d_gene: TRBD1
CDR3nt: TGTGCCAGCAGCCCAGGGGGCCGCGGGACCTACAATGAGCAGTTCTTC
CDR3aa: CASSPGGRGTYNEQFF

v_gene: TRBV27
abundance: once
j_gene: TRBJ1-1
d_gene: -
CDR3nt: TGTGCCAGCAGCAAACCGGGCCGAGGGCACACTGAAGCTTTCTTT
CDR3aa: CASSKPGRGHTEAFF

v_gene: TRBV5-1
abundance: -
j_gene: TRBJ2-2
d_gene: TRBD1
CDR3nt: TGCGCCAGCAGCTTGGGGGACAGAGACAACGGGGAGCTGTTTTTT
CDR3aa: CASSLGDRDNGELFF

v_gene: TRBV28
abundance: -
j_gene: TRBJ2-1
d_gene: TRBD2
CDR3nt: TGTGCCAGCGGAACGGGACTAGAGAGGTCGAATGAGCAGTTCTTC
CDR3aa: CASGTGLERSNEQFF

v_gene: TRBV27
abundance: -
j_gene: TRBJ1-1
d_gene: -
CDR3nt: TGTGCCAGCAGTTATGGCGGGGGGCGCGGTTTCGGAGCTTTCTTT
CDR3aa: CASSYGGGRGFGAFF

v_gene: TRBV19
abundance: -
j_gene: TRBJ2-3
d_gene: -
CDR3nt: TGTGCCAGTAGTATCTTCCACGTCGGGGCCAAAGATACGCAGTATTTT
CDR3aa: CASSIFHVGAKDTQYF

v_gene: TRBV2
abundance: -
j_gene: TRBJ2-7
d_gene: -
CDR3nt: TGTGCCAGCAGCGCCTCCTACGAGCAGTACTTC
CDR3aa: CASSASYEQYF

v_gene: TRBV11-2
abundance: -
j_gene: TRBJ2-7
d_gene: -
CDR3nt: TGTGCCAGCAGCTTGGAGGAAGGTAATAAGTACTTC
CDR3aa: CASSLEEGNKYF

v_gene: TRBV9
abundance: -
j_gene: TRBJ2-3
d_gene: TRBD2
CDR3nt: TGTGCCAGCAGCACCGACGGACTAGCGGGAGGGCCAGATACGCAGTATTTT
CDR3aa: CASSTDGLAGGPDTQYF

v_gene: TRBV6-1
abundance: -
j_gene: TRBJ2-7
d_gene: -
CDR3nt: TGTGCCGGACTGGGGGAGCCATCCTACGAGCAGTACTTC
CDR3aa: CAGLGEPSYEQYF